This T cell receptor beta chain stems from a study of regulatory T cells in long-lasting Graves disease. Whole-study findings and limits: When disease was persistent, TRBV28, TRBJ1-2 and TRBJ2-5 were the favored segments.

This clonotype showed up just a few times. The antigen is unknown. One base away lies a much larger clone, so this may be a sequencing read error. Germline-derived CDR1 and CDR2 are LGHDT and YNNKEL (reference sequence). After removal of 4 bases from V and 9 bases from J, the junction contained 8 bases not matched to a gene. This CDR3 has 13 amino acids. iRepertoire HTBI primers and Arm-PCR of CDR3 regions built TCR beta libraries. TCRdb ran MiXCR on the multiplex PCR reads and lists one entry per CDR3 protein. The sample consists of roughly 420,000 distinct CDR3 sequences, about 17% of them appearing once. Time point denoted: newly diagnosed GD, antithyroid drugs for less than 3 months. Generation of the TCR library employed RNA extracted from PBMCs. This same sample was also part of a study on T cells in Graves' hyperthyroidism and ophthalmopathy.

This material consisted of peripheral blood mononuclear cells (PBMCs), taken at new diagnosis, from a patient treated with antithyroid drugs. The receptor was derived from a woman between 18 and 29 years old with Graves disease. The rearrangement joins TRBV3-1 to TRBJ1-1, with 7 nucleotides matching TRBD1. CDR3 sequence: CASSRSTGTKAFF. The DNA of the CDR3 is TGTGCCAGCAGCCGATCGACAGGGACTAAAGCTTTCTTT.